Listed below are T cell receptor beta chains from one sample, sequenced in a study of cytomegalovirus exposure and HLA in healthy donors. This table comes from immunoSEQ multiplex PCR, and its TCRdb copy is limited to in-frame clones, with some not included. Of around 250,000 clones listed, around 90% are singletons. Sample: PBMCs. The receptors were sampled from a young woman in good health and CMV-seronegative. The CDR3 runs from the conserved cysteine through the conserved F or W.

TRBJ2-3	TRBV7-7	CASSFTAGGTDTQYF
TRBJ2-7	TRBV28	CASSPQKGQGPSYEQYF
TRBJ2-5	TRBV5-1	CASSLQTGGQETQYF
TRBJ2-5	TRBV18	CASSPGLAGRQETQYF
TRBJ1-1	TRBV28	CASSPTNTEAFF
TRBJ2-2	TRBV15	CATSSLDRGLPGELFF
TRBJ1-5	TRBV5-5	CASSSWDSRQPQHF
TRBJ1-2	TRBV9	CASSGRTGGHYGYTF
TRBJ2-7	TRBV6-1	CASSEWRGSAYEQYF
TRBJ1-2	TRBV27	CASSLDGHFGYTF
TRBJ1-2	TRBV19	CASSTDRRTTIYTF
TRBJ2-3	TRBV19	CASSFRGQGLRTDTQYF
TRBJ1-5	TRBV6-5	CASSYAGNQPQHF
TRBJ1-2	TRBV9	CASEGTGNSYGYTF
TRBJ2-7	TRBV13	CASSYDRGYEQYF
TRBJ2-3	TRBV6-5	CASRSHGTDTQYF
TRBJ2-7	TRBV27	CASSSGTGGNEQYF
TRBJ1-6	TRBV11-2	CASSASTGWGNSPLHF
TRBJ2-7	TRBV7-9	CASSHPPQRDQYEQYF
TRBJ1-4	TRBV28	CASSIRTGGLFF
TRBJ1-1	TRBV27	CASSLGQQNTEAFF
TRBJ1-1	TRBV28	CASSLPGAGGTEAFF
TRBJ2-1	TRBV5-4	CASSWDTGSYNEQFF
TRBJ2-1	TRBV5-4	CASTKTSGSVDEQFF
TRBJ1-1	TRBV28	CASRRQGATEAFF
TRBJ1-1	TRBV2	CASSVPGQGGPEAFF
TRBJ1-6	TRBV18	CASSPTEIDNSPLHF
TRBJ2-5	TRBV7-9	CASSTTGGQETQYF
TRBJ2-1	TRBV5-1	CASSPGLGRYNEQFF
TRBJ1-2	TRBV5-1	CASSLETGTSYGYTF
TRBJ2-7	TRBV18	CASSPPGTAYEQYF
TRBJ2-7	TRBV5-4	CASRSKTEYEQYF
TRBJ2-1	TRBV2	CASNTGVNEQFF
TRBJ1-4	TRBV6-1	CASSIGTGGEKLFF
TRBJ1-5	TRBV15	CATSRDRGEGRTDQPQHF
TRBJ1-3	TRBV4-3	CASSQDPGETGNTIYF
TRBJ2-1	TRBV4-1	CASDTPGQGGHEQFF
TRBJ1-1	TRBV6-1	CLVLSGTEAFF
TRBJ1-1	TRBV7-9	CASSLGAGTGGGTEAFF
TRBJ1-2	TRBV12-5	CASGLGTGVYGYTF
TRBJ1-5	TRBV7-6	CASSLSGERNQPQHF
TRBJ2-3	TRBV9	CASSVGLAGLDTQYF
TRBJ1-1	TRBV2	CASSDRGWDTEAFF
TRBJ1-1	TRBV7-2	CASSYYINTEAFF
TRBJ2-1	TRBV7-9	CASSSGGLYNEQFF
TRBJ1-2	TRBV7-3	CASSLCRNYGYTF
TRBJ2-2	TRBV6-4	CASSDSGTNTGELFF
TRBJ1-6	TRBV28	CASNLMQGANSPLHF
TRBJ2-4	TRBV6-5	CASSSTTFSKNIQYF
TRBJ1-2	TRBV6-5	CASSPSGPGGGYTF
TRBJ1-1	TRBV19	CASSTWNTEAFF
TRBJ2-1	TRBV4-3	CASSQDGQVASYNEQFF
TRBJ1-1	TRBV5-1	CASSLTGQAGGTEAFF
TRBJ1-5	TRBV4-1	CASSQGRSYQPQHF
TRBJ1-5	TRBV4-1	CASSQRTGEHFQPQHF
TRBJ2-1	TRBV7-9	CAMGSQGAYNEQFF